This TCR beta chain came from a study of CD8 T cells in Susac syndrome. cDNA came from about 0.5 to 1 ug RNA primed by random hexamers. Amplification of the TCR beta CDR3 was carried out by immunoSEQ multiplex PCR, which spanned a total of 54 Vbeta and 13 Jbeta segments. TCRdb passed the immunoSEQ multiplex PCR reads through MiXCR, listing each CDR3 protein once. The table includes 150,000 to 200,000 distinct CDR3 sequences, approximately 95% detected once. V lost 5 bases and J 5 bases, leaving 6 bases between the germline ends. This CDR3 comprises 11 residues. Germline V gives CDR1 GTSNPN, CDR2 SVGIG (reference sequence).

The chain joins TRBV30 to TRBJ1-4; maybe TRBD1 (6 bases). The specimen was CD4+ T cells from PBMCs. The receptor's source is a human donor in good health. The CDR3 protein is CAWQGNEKLFF. The CDR3 DNA sequence: TGTGCCTGGCAGGGGAATGAAAAACTGTTTTTT.